These T cell receptor beta chains were read from a single sample in a study of T cells after yellow fever vaccination. Each CDR3 protein is one row after TCRdb ran MiXCR on the 5' RACE reads. The data hold approximately 300,000 distinct CDR3 sequences, with approximately 7% observed a single time. Specimen: PBMCs, collected around 45 days after the first yellow fever vaccination. The receptors shown here come from a man younger than 35 who received the YFV17D yellow fever vaccine. Each CDR3 is given with its conserved first and last residue. A D gene is named only where the DNA matches it firmly. Where a row states a size, it is once, few, many or the class of an expanded clone; other rows omit it.

v_gene: TRBV18
j_gene: TRBJ1-2
abundance: -
d_gene: -
CDR3nt: TGTGCCAGCTCACCTGGGACGGACATTAACTATGGCTACACCTTC
CDR3aa: CASSPGTDINYGYTF

v_gene: TRBV7-9
j_gene: TRBJ1-2
abundance: few
d_gene: -
CDR3nt: TGTGCCAGCAGCTTAGGGGGACGTCTGCGATTGGGAGGCTACACCTTC
CDR3aa: CASSLGGRLRLGGYTF

v_gene: TRBV12-3/TRBV12-4
j_gene: TRBJ2-4
abundance: many
d_gene: -
CDR3nt: TGTGCCAGCATTAGAACAGATCAAAACATTCAGTACTTC
CDR3aa: CASIRTDQNIQYF

v_gene: TRBV5-1
j_gene: TRBJ2-3
abundance: many
d_gene: -
CDR3nt: TGCGCCAGCAGGACCGTCTTTACTAGCACAGATACGCAGTATTTT
CDR3aa: CASRTVFTSTDTQYF

v_gene: TRBV29-1
j_gene: TRBJ2-5
abundance: few
d_gene: -
CDR3nt: TGCAGCGTTGATCTTGTTGGGGATTTAGAGACCCAGTACTTC
CDR3aa: CSVDLVGDLETQYF

v_gene: TRBV6-5
j_gene: TRBJ2-5
abundance: few
d_gene: -
CDR3nt: TGTGCCAGCAGTTACTCCGTACGACAAGAGACCCAGTACTTC
CDR3aa: CASSYSVRQETQYF

v_gene: TRBV7-9
j_gene: TRBJ2-5
abundance: few
d_gene: -
CDR3nt: TGTGCCAGCAGCTTAATGGCGGATCAGTACTTC
CDR3aa: CASSLMADQYF

v_gene: TRBV20-1
j_gene: TRBJ2-6
abundance: -
d_gene: TRBD1
CDR3nt: TGCAGTGCGACAGGGGGCTCTGGGGCCAACGTCCTGACTTTC
CDR3aa: CSATGGSGANVLTF

v_gene: TRBV2
j_gene: TRBJ1-1
abundance: -
d_gene: -
CDR3nt: TGTGCCAGCAGTGAAGCTTTGGCTTTGACTGAAGCTTTCTTT
CDR3aa: CASSEALALTEAFF

v_gene: TRBV5-1
j_gene: TRBJ2-3
abundance: -
d_gene: -
CDR3nt: TGCGCCAGCAGCTTACAGGGTTTGGCATTGGATACGCAGTATTTT
CDR3aa: CASSLQGLALDTQYF

v_gene: TRBV24-1
j_gene: TRBJ2-1
abundance: -
d_gene: -
CDR3nt: TGTGCCACCAGGGACAGTACTAGGGATGAGCAGTTCTTC
CDR3aa: CATRDSTRDEQFF

v_gene: TRBV5-1
j_gene: TRBJ2-1
abundance: -
d_gene: -
CDR3nt: TGCGCCAGCAGCTTGGATCTAAGCAATGAGCAGTTCTTC
CDR3aa: CASSLDLSNEQFF

v_gene: TRBV7-3
j_gene: TRBJ2-2
abundance: few
d_gene: TRBD1
CDR3nt: TGTGCCAGCAGCCTTCCGGGACAGGGTACCGGGGAGCTGTTTTTT
CDR3aa: CASSLPGQGTGELFF